Sequencing of this T cell receptor beta chain was carried out in a study of molecular identifiers for immune sequencing clone quantification. MiXCR, run by TCRdb on the PCR reads, gives a single entry per CDR3 protein. The sample carries about 100,000 distinct CDR3 sequences, 36% recorded once. The length of the CDR3 is 13 residues. V dropped 4 bases and J dropped 7 bases, with 13 bases sitting between them. CDR1 and CDR2 (germline): MNHEY, SMNVEV (reference sequence). The chain joins TRBV27 to TRBJ1-1; D is unresolved. Input material: naive CD8+ T cells from blood, with Jurkat cell RNA spiked in. Sample subset: FACS-sorted CD8+CD4-CCR7+CD45RA+ naive T cells. This sequence originates from a human donor in good health. Some libraries in this study had Jurkat cell RNA spiked in. This CDR3 reads CASSSSGGFEAFF. DNA for the CDR3: TGTGCCAGCAGTTCTAGTGGTGGTTTTGAAGCTTTCTTT.